This T cell receptor (beta chain) was sequenced for a study of blood T cell repertoires in COVID-19. Across the whole study: The United States, Italy and Spain provided the acute and convalescent COVID-19 samples. PBMCs, B-cell-depleted T cells, or T cells were the source of the cDNA or gDNA that made up the material.

As processed by the authors: Amplification with reference gene primers provided the estimates of nucleated cell counts. Only in-frame clones appear in the TCRdb table, and some are missing; sequencing was by immunoSEQ multiplex PCR. The D gene and trimming were derived from the DNA, and the V and J assignments and clone size from that table. Found here are more than 200,000 clones, around four fifths of them singletons; the top ten hold around 7.9%. This CDR3 comprises 13 residues. In germline, CDR1 is LGHNA, CDR2 YSLEER. V was trimmed by 0 bases and J by 4 bases, leaving 4 bases between them. The sample comprised peripheral blood. This sequence originates from a man aged 35 to 55 with active or convalescent COVID-19. The gene calls are TRBV4-3 and TRBJ1-3; D not certain. This chain's CDR3 is CASSQDRGNTIYF. CDR3 nucleotides: TGCGCCAGCAGCCAAGACAGGGGAAACACCATATATTTT.